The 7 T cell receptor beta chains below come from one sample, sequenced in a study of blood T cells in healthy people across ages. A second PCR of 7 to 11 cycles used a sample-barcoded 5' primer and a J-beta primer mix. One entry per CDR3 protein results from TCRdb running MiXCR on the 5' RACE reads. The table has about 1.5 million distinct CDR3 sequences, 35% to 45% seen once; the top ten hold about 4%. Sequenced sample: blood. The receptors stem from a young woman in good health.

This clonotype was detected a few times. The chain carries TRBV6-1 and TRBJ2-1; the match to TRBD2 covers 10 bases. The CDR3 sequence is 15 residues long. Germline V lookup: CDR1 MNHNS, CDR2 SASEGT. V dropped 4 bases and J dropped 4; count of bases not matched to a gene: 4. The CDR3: CASSAAGGFYNEQFF. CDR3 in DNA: TGTGCCAGCAGTGCAGCGGGGGGGTTTTACAATGAGCAGTTCTTC.

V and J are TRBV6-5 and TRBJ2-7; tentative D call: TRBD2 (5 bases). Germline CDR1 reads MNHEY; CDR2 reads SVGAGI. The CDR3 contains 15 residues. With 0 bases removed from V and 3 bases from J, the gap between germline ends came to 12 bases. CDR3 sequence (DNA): TGTGCCAGCAGTTACTCATTACTGGGGAGCTACGAGCAGTACTTC. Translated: CASSYSLLGSYEQYF.

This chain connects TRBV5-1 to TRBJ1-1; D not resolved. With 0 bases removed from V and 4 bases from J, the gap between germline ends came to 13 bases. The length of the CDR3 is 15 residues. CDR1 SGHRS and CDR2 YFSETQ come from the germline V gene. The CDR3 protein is CASSLDGVRGTEAFF. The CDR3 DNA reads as TGCGCCAGCAGCTTGGATGGGGTTCGGGGCACTGAAGCTTTCTTT.

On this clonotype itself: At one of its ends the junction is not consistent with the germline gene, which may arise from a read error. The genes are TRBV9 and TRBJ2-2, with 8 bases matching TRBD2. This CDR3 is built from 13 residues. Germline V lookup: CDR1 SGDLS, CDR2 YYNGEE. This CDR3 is CTSGGLNTGELFF. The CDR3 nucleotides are TGTACCAGCGGGGGCCTGAACACCGGGGAGCTGTTTTTT.

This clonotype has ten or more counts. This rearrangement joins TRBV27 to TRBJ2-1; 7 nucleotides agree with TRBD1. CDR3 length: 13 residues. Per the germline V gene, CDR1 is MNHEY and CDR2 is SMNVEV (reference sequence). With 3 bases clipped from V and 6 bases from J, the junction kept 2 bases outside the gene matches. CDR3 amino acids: CASSLDRSNEQFF. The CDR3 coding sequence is TGTGCCAGCAGTTTGGACAGGAGCAATGAGCAGTTCTTC.

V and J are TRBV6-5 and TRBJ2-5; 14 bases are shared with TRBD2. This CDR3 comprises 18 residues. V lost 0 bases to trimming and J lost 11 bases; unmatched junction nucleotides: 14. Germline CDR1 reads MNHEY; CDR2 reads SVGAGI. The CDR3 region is CASSYSSGTSGSYGEQYF. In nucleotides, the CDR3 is TGTGCCAGCAGTTACTCGAGTGGGACTAGCGGGAGTTACGGTGAGCAGTACTTC.

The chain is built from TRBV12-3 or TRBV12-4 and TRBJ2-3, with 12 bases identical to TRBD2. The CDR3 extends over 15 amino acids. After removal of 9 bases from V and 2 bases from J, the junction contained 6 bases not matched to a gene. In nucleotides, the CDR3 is TGTGCCAGTCGACTAGCGGGGGAAATCACAGATACGCAGTATTTT. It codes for CASRLAGEITDTQYF.